The T cell receptor (beta chain) under discussion was sequenced for a study of T cell repertoires in cytomegalovirus infection. In the study overall: Public signatures in TCR beta pointed to CMV infection and matching HLA type.

This clonotype was detected ten times or more. Its antigen is undetermined. MiXCR was run by TCRdb on the reads, yielding one entry per CDR3 protein. The sample holds 650,000 to 900,000 distinct CDR3 sequences, 25% to 30% seen once. General study points: There were carriers of CMV plus the relevant HLA, and cumulative public TCR beta family frequency identified them.

The sample consisted of cultured CD8+ T cells from PBMCs, taken from culture after CMV antigen stimulation. The TCR comes from a human donor in good health (CMV status not recorded). Some clones in this sample may be carry-over from other donors' samples.

CDR3: CASSLWGQNEKLFF. The CDR3 coding sequence is TGTGCCAGCAGCTTATGGGGGCAGAATGAAAAACTGTTTTTT. The chain links TRBV7-2 to TRBJ1-4; D is perhaps TRBD1 (6 bases). CDR3 length: 14 amino acids. Looked up from germline, CDR1 is SGHTA and CDR2 is FQGNSA. The V gene lost 2 bases and the J gene lost 5 bases, with 9 bases spanning the gap.